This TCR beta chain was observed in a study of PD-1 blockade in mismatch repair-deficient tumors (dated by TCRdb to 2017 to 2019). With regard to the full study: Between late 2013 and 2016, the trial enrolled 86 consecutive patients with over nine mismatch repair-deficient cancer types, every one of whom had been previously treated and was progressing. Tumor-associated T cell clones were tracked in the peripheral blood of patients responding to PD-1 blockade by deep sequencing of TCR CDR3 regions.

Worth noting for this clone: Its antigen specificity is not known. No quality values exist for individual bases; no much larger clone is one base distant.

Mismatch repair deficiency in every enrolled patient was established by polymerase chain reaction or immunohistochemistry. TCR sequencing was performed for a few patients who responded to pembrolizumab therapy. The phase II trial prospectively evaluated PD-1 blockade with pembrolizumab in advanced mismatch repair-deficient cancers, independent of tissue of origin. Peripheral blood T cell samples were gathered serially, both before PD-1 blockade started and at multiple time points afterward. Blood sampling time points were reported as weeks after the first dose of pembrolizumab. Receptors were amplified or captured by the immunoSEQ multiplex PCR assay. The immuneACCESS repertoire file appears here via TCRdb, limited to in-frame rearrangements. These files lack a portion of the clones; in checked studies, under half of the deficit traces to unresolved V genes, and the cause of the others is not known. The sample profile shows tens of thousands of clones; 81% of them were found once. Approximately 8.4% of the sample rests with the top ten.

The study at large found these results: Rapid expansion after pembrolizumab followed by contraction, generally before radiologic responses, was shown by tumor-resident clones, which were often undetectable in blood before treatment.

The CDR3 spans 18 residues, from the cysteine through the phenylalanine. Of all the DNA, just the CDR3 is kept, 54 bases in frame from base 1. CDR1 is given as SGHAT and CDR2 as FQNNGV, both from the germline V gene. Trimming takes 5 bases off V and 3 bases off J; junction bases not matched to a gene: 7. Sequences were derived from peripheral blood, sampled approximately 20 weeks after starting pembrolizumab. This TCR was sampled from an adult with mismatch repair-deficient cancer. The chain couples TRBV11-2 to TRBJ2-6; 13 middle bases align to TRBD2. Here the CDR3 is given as CASSRRTSGRFGANVLTF. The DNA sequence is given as TGTGCCAGCAGCCGACGGACTAGCGGGAGATTTGGGGCCAACGTCCTGACTTTC.